What follows are 15 T cell receptor beta chains derived from one specimen sequenced in a study of blood T cell repertoires in COVID-19. The data were produced by immunoSEQ multiplex PCR, yet TCRdb's version contains in-frame clones alone and is incomplete. The sample lists roughly 90,000 clones, over 70% seen once, with 30% to 35% in the top ten. The sequenced sample consisted of peripheral blood. These receptors were collected from a woman of 80 years or more with active or convalescent COVID-19.

The chain uses TRBV2 and TRBJ2-5; the D gene is possibly TRBD2 (5 bases). CDR1 is SNHLY and CDR2 is FYNNEI in the germline V gene. The CDR3 is 13 residues long. V was cut by 6 bases and J by 5 bases, with 13 bases left in between. CDR3 amino acids: CASRPDPGETQYF. The DNA of the CDR3 is TGTGCCAGCAGACCGGACCCGGGGGAGACCCAGTACTTC.

This sequence joins TRBV5-1 and TRBJ1-4, with D unclear. This CDR3 has 15 amino acids. V dropped 4 bases and J dropped 3 bases, with 13 bases sitting between them. Germline V gene sequence: CDR1 SGHRS, CDR2 YFSETQ. The CDR3 loop is CASSPNAGPNEKLFF. Written as DNA, the CDR3 is TGCGCCAGCAGCCCCAACGCCGGTCCTAATGAAAAACTGTTTTTT.

The chain couples TRBV3-1 (or the pseudogene TRBV3-2) to TRBJ2-7, with a tentative D call TRBD2 (6 bases). Germline values: CDR1 LGHDT, CDR2 YNNKEL (reference sequence). The CDR3 consists of 13 residues. The ends were cut back, 1 base at V and 9 bases at J, with 13 bases in the middle. The chain's CDR3 is CASSQASEPRQYF. The CDR3, as DNA: TGTGCCAGCAGCCAAGCTAGCGAGCCCAGGCAGTACTTC.

This clone has just a few counts. The rearrangement links TRBV21-1 to TRBJ2-3; no check of the table's D call, TRBD2, against the DNA was made. TRBV21-1 is a listed pseudogene. This CDR3 comprises 18 residues. The CDR3 loop reads CASSKAQHRGKLQDTQYF. The CDR3 DNA sequence: TGTGCCAGCAGCAAAGCCCAGCACCGGGGTAAGCTGCAAGATACGCAGTATTTT.

In nucleotides, the CDR3 is TGTGCCAGCAGCTTGGGGGGACAGGTTTTGATTCAGCCCCAGCATTTT. Amino acids: CASSLGGQVLIQPQHF. The rearrangement links TRBV5-6 to TRBJ1-5; 8 nucleotides line up with TRBD1. This CDR3 has 16 residues. Trimming at V came to 0 bases and at J to 6 bases, leaving 8 bases not matched to a gene. CDR1 is SGHDT, CDR2 YYEEEE, per germline.

The chain employs TRBV5-1 and TRBJ1-1, with 10 bases identical to TRBD1. Germline lookup yields CDR1 SGHRS and CDR2 YFSETQ. V shed 0 bases, J shed 5 bases, and the junction held 7 bases outside the gene matches. CDR3 length equals 16 residues. DNA for the CDR3: TGCGCCAGCAGCTTGGTTCGACAGGGGGCACAAACTGAAGCTTTCTTT. This sequence encodes CASSLVRQGAQTEAFF.

The chain combines TRBV11-2 with TRBJ1-2, with 7 bases aligning to TRBD1. In germline, CDR1 is SGHAT, CDR2 FQNNGV. J was trimmed by 6 bases and V by 5 bases; bases with no gene match: 18. The CDR3 totals 17 residues. The CDR3 region is CASSPGGVTGSLDGYTF. The CDR3 DNA sequence: TGTGCCAGCAGCCCCGGAGGGGTGACAGGGTCTCTTGATGGCTACACCTTC.

Here the CDR3 DNA reads TGCGCCAGCAGCTCCGGACAGGGCCACCAAGAGACCCAGTACTTC. This encodes CASSSGQGHQETQYF. The chain uses TRBV5-1 and TRBJ2-5; the match to TRBD1 covers 8 bases. Per the germline V gene, CDR1 is SGHRS and CDR2 is YFSETQ. The V segment lost 3 bases and the J segment 0 bases; nucleotides outside the gene matches: 4. The CDR3 consists of 15 residues.

The chain couples TRBV24-1 to TRBJ1-2, with D possibly TRBD1 on 5 matching bases. Trimming cost V 9 bases and J 4 bases, with 17 bases left between them. The CDR3 contains 14 residues. Germline values: CDR1 KGHDR, CDR2 SFDVKD. CDR3 sequence (DNA): TGTGCCACCTCGGCAGGGCGCCCCCCCTATGGCTACACCTTC. Translation gives CATSAGRPPYGYTF.

The chain's CDR3 is CASSWDRAVDTQYF. CDR3 bases: TGTGCCAGCAGTTGGGACAGGGCTGTAGATACGCAGTATTTT. The V and J genes are TRBV28 and TRBJ2-3, with 9 nucleotides matching TRBD1. In germline, CDR1 is MDHEN, CDR2 SYDVKM. Losses at the gene ends were 4 bases for V and 5 bases for J; bases not matched to a gene: 4. The CDR3 spans 14 residues.

The J gene is TRBJ2-3, the V gene TRBV11-2, with a tentative D call TRBD2 (6 bases). V lost 1 base and J lost 2, with 7 bases in between. The CDR3 totals 14 residues. The germline CDR1 and CDR2 sequences are SGHAT and FQNNGV. CDR3: CASSLAGVTDTQYF. The CDR3 DNA follows: TGTGCCAGCAGCTTAGCGGGAGTCACAGATACGCAGTATTTT. Looking up the rest from reference TRBV11-2 and TRBJ2-3 gives the full variable domain: EAGVAQSPRYKIIEKRQSVAFWCNPISGHATLYWYQQILGQGPKLLIQFQNNGVVDDSQLPKDRFSAERLKGVDSTLKIQPAKLEDSAVYLCASSLAGVTDTQYFGPGTRLTVL.

The V and J genes are TRBV6-2 or TRBV6-3 and TRBJ2-7; no firm D call. The germline gives CDR1 MNHEY, CDR2 SVGEGT. The germline V and J ends were trimmed by 2 bases and 4 bases, with 9 bases remaining between them. The CDR3 has 13 residues. The CDR3 is CASSYAISYEQYF. The CDR3 DNA reads as TGTGCCAGCAGTTACGCTATCTCGTACGAGCAGTACTTC.

This chain connects TRBV5-1 to TRBJ1-1, with unresolved D. Germline loops: CDR1 SGHRS, CDR2 YFSETQ. V was pared by 4 bases and J by 0 bases, with 10 bases between. The CDR3 is 14 amino acids. DNA for the CDR3: TGCGCCAGCAGCGGAGACTACATGAACACTGAAGCTTTCTTT. Protein: CASSGDYMNTEAFF. The full variable domain, its missing parts supplied by reference TRBV5-1 and TRBJ1-1, is KAGVTQTPRYLIKTRGQQVTLSCSPISGHRSVSWYQQTPGQGLQFLFEYFSETQRNKGNFPGRFSGRQFSNSRSEMNVSTLELGDSALYLCASSGDYMNTEAFFGQGTRLTVV.

This clone was detected a few times. The chain employs TRBV7-2 and TRBJ1-2, with 9 bases lining up with TRBD1. Unmatched junction bases numbered 12, after V lost 0 bases and J lost 7 bases. Germline CDR1 SGHTA, CDR2 FQGNSA. CDR3 size: 17 residues. Here the CDR3 DNA reads TGTGCCAGCAGCTTAGCGCAGATTAGGGGACAGGGCGGTGGCTACACCTTC. It codes for CASSLAQIRGQGGGYTF.

A single count supports this clone. This chain joins TRBV28 and TRBJ2-6; 11 bases agree with TRBD1. The CDR3 is 18 residues long. Germline V CDR1 and CDR2: MDHEN, SYDVKM. The V gene end was trimmed by 3 bases and the J gene end by 4 bases; junction bases not matched to a gene: 8. The CDR3 DNA reads as TGTGCCAGCAGTTTTTTGGGGACAGGGGGTTTGGGGGCCAACGTCCTGACTTTC. Translated, it gives CASSFLGTGGLGANVLTF. Looking up the rest from reference TRBV28 and TRBJ2-6 gives the full variable domain: DVKVTQSSRYLVKRTGEKVFLECVQDMDHENMFWYRQDPGLGLRLIYFSYDVKMKEKGDIPEGYSVSREKKERFSLILESASTNQTSMYLCASSFLGTGGLGANVLTFGAGSRLTVL.